One and the same sample provided the 18 T cell receptor beta chains below, sequenced in a study of control samples from healthy donors and cancer patients. Method: immunoSEQ multiplex PCR; TCRdb's copy keeps in-frame clones and lacks some. The sample consists of more than 110,000 clones, around 90% of them appearing once. Input material: blood. Receptors were obtained from a man between 25 and 39 years old in good health.

The V gene is TRBV29-1, the J gene TRBJ1-5; D remains unclear. The germline V gene encodes CDR1 SQVTM and CDR2 ANQGSEA. Trimming took off 7 bases at V and 0 bases at J, with 7 bases between the two ends. The length of the CDR3 is 12 residues. Written as DNA, the CDR3 is TGCAGCGCTCGACATAGCAATCAGCCCCAGCATTTT. The encoded protein is CSARHSNQPQHF.

This chain connects TRBV2 to TRBJ1-1, with TRBD1 matching 7 bases. Germline V gene data show CDR1 as SNHLY and CDR2 as FYNNEI. This CDR3 has 17 residues. V trimming: 6 bases; J trimming: 4 bases; junction bases outside the gene matches: 17. CDR3 sequence (DNA): TGTGCCAGCAGACGGAGCAGGGGGACGGGATGGGGCACTGAAGCTTTCTTT. Translating it yields CASRRSRGTGWGTEAFF.

The chain couples TRBV28 to TRBJ2-1, with 9 positions matching TRBD1. The V gene's germline CDR1 is MDHEN and CDR2 SYDVKM. This CDR3 has 13 amino acids. V shed 9 bases, J shed 8 bases, and the junction held 8 bases outside the gene matches. CDR3 coding DNA: TGTGCCAGTAGGACAGGGGCGTTCGATGAGCAGTTCTTC. It encodes CASRTGAFDEQFF.

The J gene is TRBJ1-1, the V gene TRBV30; D might be TRBD1 (6 bases). With 0 bases removed from V and 1 base from J, the gap between germline ends came to 18 bases. The CDR3 is 17 amino acids. Looked up from germline, CDR1 is GTSNPN and CDR2 is SVGIG (reference sequence). The CDR3 loop is CAWSVLNGGQKNTEAFF. CDR3 coding DNA: TGTGCCTGGAGTGTACTAAACGGGGGGCAGAAGAACACTGAAGCTTTCTTT. The full variable domain, rest sourced from reference TRBV30 and TRBJ1-1, is SQTIHQWPATLVQPVGSPLSLECTVEGTSNPNLYWYRQAAGRGLQLLFYSVGIGQISSEVPQNLSASRPQDRQFILSSKKLLLSDSGFYLCAWSVLNGGQKNTEAFFGQGTRLTVV.

This sequence joins TRBV2 and TRBJ2-3; 7 positions agree with TRBD1. CDR3 length equals 15 residues. J lost 6 bases, V lost 6 bases, and 12 bases had no gene match. The germline gives CDR1 SNHLY, CDR2 FYNNEI. The CDR3 reads CASRETTRGRDTQYF. The CDR3, as DNA: TGTGCCAGCAGGGAGACGACAAGGGGGCGGGATACGCAGTATTTT.

This clone was picked up one time. Other DNA sequences in this specimen translate into the identical CDR3. The rearrangement uses TRBV7-9 and TRBJ1-3; possible D gene TRBD1, 5 bases. Germline lookup yields CDR1 SEHNR and CDR2 FQNEAQ (reference sequence). This CDR3 comprises 14 residues. Trimming removed 6 bases at V and 4 bases at J, with 13 bases between. CDR3 sequence (DNA): TGTGCCAGCAGTCTTGCAGGGACCGGAAACACCATATATTTT. It yields the protein CASSLAGTGNTIYF. Complete variable domain (other parts from reference TRBV7-9 and TRBJ1-3): DTGVSQNPRHKITKRGQNVTFRCDPISEHNRLYWYRQTLGQGPEFLTYFQNEAQLEKSRLLSDRFSAERPKGSFSTLEIQRTEQGDSAMYLCASSLAGTGNTIYFGEGSWLTVV.

The rearrangement joins TRBV20-1 to TRBJ1-1; D is unresolved. Germline V gives CDR1 DFQATT, CDR2 SNEGSKA (reference sequence). CDR3 length: 13 residues. Trimming removed 3 bases from V and 1 base from J, with 9 bases in between. The CDR3 spells CSASVPQNTEAFF. CDR3 bases: TGCAGTGCTAGTGTCCCCCAGAACACTGAAGCTTTCTTT.

The chain has TRBV13 and TRBJ2-7, with TRBD1 as a possible D gene (6 bases). The germline CDR1 and CDR2 sequences are PRHDT and FYEKMQ (reference sequence). The V end was cut by 5 bases, the J end by 3 bases, with 11 bases between. This CDR3 region has 13 residues. The CDR3 sequence: CASSPEGDYEQYF. DNA for the CDR3: TGTGCCAGCAGCCCCGAGGGGGACTACGAGCAGTACTTC.

This chain links TRBV19 with TRBJ2-1; D perhaps matches TRBD2 (6 bases). The V gene's germline CDR1 is LNHDA and CDR2 SQIVND (reference sequence). There are 16 residues in the CDR3. With 3 bases removed from V and 2 bases from J, the gap between germline ends came to 14 bases. CDR3 residues: CASSMTIAETYNEQFF. DNA of the CDR3: TGTGCCAGTAGTATGACAATAGCGGAGACCTACAATGAGCAGTTCTTC.

The chain joins TRBV7-2 to TRBJ1-1, with 11 bases that match TRBD1. The V gene's germline CDR1 is SGHTA and CDR2 FQGNSA. CDR3 length: 17 residues. The junction had 8 bases not matched to a gene; V was cut back by 1 base and J by 4 bases. The chain's CDR3 is CASSLEGTGGGGTEAFF. The CDR3 DNA sequence: TGTGCCAGCAGCTTAGAAGGGACAGGGGGGGGAGGCACTGAAGCTTTCTTT.

CDR3 sequence (DNA): TGTGCCAGCAGTGGACTAGCGGGAGTAGCCTACGAGCAGTACTTC. Its protein is CASSGLAGVAYEQYF. The chain is built from TRBV27 and TRBJ2-7; 13 bases align to TRBD2. Germline CDR1 MNHEY, CDR2 SMNVEV (reference sequence). This CDR3 comprises 15 residues. The ends lost 5 bases at V and 2 bases at J; junction bases unmatched: 3.

Of note for this clone: A junction boundary mismatches the germline segment, possibly from a read error. The chain carries TRBV5-1 and TRBJ2-3; D perhaps matches TRBD1 (5 bases). The CDR3 is 14 amino acids. CDR1 SGHRS and CDR2 YFSETQ come from the germline V gene. The DNA for the CDR3 is TGCGCCAGCACCTTGACAGTGGGCACAGATACGCAGTATTTT. Translated, it gives CASTLTVGTDTQYF.

This chain connects TRBV18 to TRBJ2-1; 13 bases are a match to TRBD2. Germline CDR1 KGHSH, CDR2 LQKENI. Trimming cost V 2 bases and J 5 bases; bases outside gene matches: 9. The CDR3 contains 18 residues. Written as DNA, the CDR3 is TGTGCCAGCTCACCAATCTGGACTAGCGGGAGTATCCACAATGAGCAGTTCTTC. Its translation: CASSPIWTSGSIHNEQFF.

The chain joins TRBV10-2 to TRBJ2-1; D uncertain. This CDR3 is built from 11 residues. Germline V lookup: CDR1 WSHSY, CDR2 SAAADI. V was clipped by 5 bases and J by 3 bases, with 2 bases between them. CDR3 loop: CASSIYNEQFF. DNA of the CDR3: TGCGCCAGCAGTATCTACAATGAGCAGTTCTTC.

V gene TRBV5-4 combines with J gene TRBJ1-4, with 7 bases lining up with TRBD1. The CDR3 has 15 amino acids. Germline V gene sequence: CDR1 SGHNT, CDR2 YYREEE (reference sequence). J lost 3 bases, V lost 4 bases, and 6 bases had no gene match. The CDR3 DNA reads as TGTGCCAGCAGCCGAACAGGGGTAGCTAATGAAAAACTGTTTTTT. Amino acids: CASSRTGVANEKLFF. The variable domain in full, completed from reference TRBV5-4 and TRBJ1-4, reads ETGVTQSPTHLIKTRGQQVTLRCSSQSGHNTVSWYQQALGQGPQFIFQYYREEENGRGNFPPRFSGLQFPNYSSELNVNALELDDSALYLCASSRTGVANEKLFFGSGTQLSVL.

The chain has TRBV7-9 and TRBJ1-4; 7 nucleotides align to TRBD1. V lost 5 bases and J lost 2; bases outside the gene matches: 5. CDR3 length equals 15 residues. Germline V gene data show CDR1 as SEHNR and CDR2 as FQNEAQ (reference sequence). CDR3 residues: CASSAPTGTNEKLFF. The CDR3 DNA follows: TGTGCCAGCAGCGCCCCGACAGGGACTAATGAAAAACTGTTTTTT.

The chain recombines TRBV11-2 with TRBJ2-5; D unclear. The V and J ends lost 5 bases and 5 bases respectively, with 12 bases between them. This CDR3 spans 13 amino acids. Germline V gene lookup returns CDR1 SGHAT and CDR2 FQNNGV. The CDR3 DNA sequence: TGTGCCAGCAGCAGCGTTGGTCGTGAGACCCAGTACTTC. This codes for CASSSVGRETQYF.

This chain joins TRBV9 and TRBJ2-1; tentative D call: TRBD1 (6 bases). The V end was cut by 3 bases, the J end by 3 bases, with 22 bases between. Germline V gene data show CDR1 as SGDLS and CDR2 as YYNGEE. The CDR3 is made up of 18 amino acids. The CDR3 loop reads CASSAYDPGTRHYNEQFF. CDR3 sequence (DNA): TGTGCCAGCAGCGCCTACGACCCGGGGACACGCCACTACAATGAGCAGTTCTTC.